One and the same sample provided the 6 T cell receptor beta chains below, sequenced in a study of T cells in localized non-small cell lung cancer. The data were produced by immunoSEQ multiplex PCR, yet TCRdb's version contains in-frame clones alone and is incomplete. This table has approximately 88,000 clones, about nine tenths appearing once. Here the sequenced sample was PBMCs, taken before any cancer treatment. The receptor set was obtained from a woman aged 35 to 69 with stage II squamous cell lung carcinoma.

V and J are TRBV11-2 and TRBJ2-7; D uncertain. This CDR3 has 14 residues. The germline V and J ends were trimmed by 0 bases and 0 bases, with 6 bases remaining between them. Per germline, CDR1 SGHAT and CDR2 FQNNGV. The CDR3, as DNA: TGTGCCAGCAGCTTAGATCCGAACTCCTACGAGCAGTACTTC. It specifies CASSLDPNSYEQYF.

The CDR3 nucleotides read TGTGCCAGCAGCTTGGGAATTTCAGATACGCAGTATTTT. The encoded protein is CASSLGISDTQYF. This sequence joins TRBV5-4 and TRBJ2-3; D not resolved. The CDR3 covers 13 residues. V was cut by 0 bases and J by 4 bases, with 6 bases left in between. Germline CDR1 SGHNT, CDR2 YYREEE (reference sequence).

The V gene is TRBV7-8, the J gene TRBJ1-1; D is undetermined. Per germline, CDR1 SGHVS and CDR2 FQNEAQ. The length of the CDR3 is 13 residues. Trimming shortened V by 2 bases and J by 1 base, and 5 bases separated the two germline ends. DNA for the CDR3: TGTGCCAGCAGCTTAATTCAGAACACTGAAGCTTTCTTT. Amino acids: CASSLIQNTEAFF.

In this sample, this clone turned up once. The V gene is TRBV4-1, the J gene TRBJ2-3; 7 bases align to TRBD2. This CDR3 has 17 residues. Germline CDR1 is MGHRA and CDR2 is YSYEKL. The V and J ends lost 0 bases and 2 bases, in that order; junction bases with no gene match: 8. The chain's CDR3 is CASSQDWGGALTDTQYF. As DNA, the CDR3 is TGCGCCAGCAGCCAAGACTGGGGGGGAGCCCTCACAGATACGCAGTATTTT.

This rearrangement joins TRBV6-1 to TRBJ1-5; 8 bases agree with TRBD1. The V gene's germline CDR1 is MNHNS and CDR2 SASEGT. The J segment lost 10 bases and the V segment lost 6 bases, leaving 5 bases of the junction unmatched. The CDR3 has 12 residues. The CDR3 nucleotides read TGTGCCAGCAGGCTAGACAGGGGACCCCAGCATTTT. This encodes CASRLDRGPQHF.

V and J are TRBV30 and TRBJ2-7; 10 bases fit TRBD1. This CDR3 comprises 17 residues. Germline-derived CDR1 and CDR2 are GTSNPN and SVGIG (reference sequence). Losses at the gene ends were 5 bases for V and 1 base for J; bases not matched to a gene: 14. CDR3 sequence reads: CAWADRGRPRISYEQYF. The CDR3 DNA follows: TGTGCCTGGGCCGACAGGGGGCGCCCCCGGATTTCCTACGAGCAGTACTTC.